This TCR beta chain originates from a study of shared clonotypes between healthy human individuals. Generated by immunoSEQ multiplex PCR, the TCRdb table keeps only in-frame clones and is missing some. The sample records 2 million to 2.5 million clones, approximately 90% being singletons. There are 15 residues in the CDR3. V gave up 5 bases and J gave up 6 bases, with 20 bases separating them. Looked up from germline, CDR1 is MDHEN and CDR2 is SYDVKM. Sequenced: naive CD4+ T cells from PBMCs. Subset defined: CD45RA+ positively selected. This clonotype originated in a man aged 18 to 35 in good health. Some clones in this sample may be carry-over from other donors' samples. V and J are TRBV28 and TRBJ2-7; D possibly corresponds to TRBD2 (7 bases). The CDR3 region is CASSLASGQRGEQYF. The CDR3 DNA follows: TGTGCCAGCAGTCTCGCTTCCGGACAGCGGGGCGAGCAGTACTTC.